The source of this TCR beta chain is a study of shared clonotypes between healthy human individuals (TCRdb year 2020). A note on the overall study: The cohort comprised two women and a few men aged 18 to 49 years. To estimate repertoire size and how much clonotype sharing occurs between individuals, the study deeply sequenced the blood TCR repertoires of five healthy adults. For each donor, CD4 naive and CD4 memory were each run on three plates, CD8 naive on two plates, and CD8 memory on one plate. Different laboratories and diverse techniques were used to prepare libraries and sequence TCR repertoires, to increase sequencing depth and limit assay-specific biases. Per donor, leukapheresis produced somewhere between about 0.94 and 10 billion PBMCs. The full study reports these points: Compared with non-shared clonotypes, clonotypes shared by all four sorted-subset donors had higher generation probabilities. Naive subsets generally had larger estimated clonotype richness than memory subsets. Sampling was restricted to blood, and TCR repertoires in tissue are likely to differ from TCR repertoires in blood. Roughly 5.2% of naive CD4, around 4% of naive CD8, 2% to 2.5% of memory CD4, and approximately 0.39% of memory CD8 clonotypes were shared across a few donors. Even with the large sequencing depth, rarefaction of the sorted-subset datasets indicated that sequencing was incomplete. The genetic and exposure-history diversity represented was limited by the small number of donors. Pairwise subsampling indicated that sequencing depth was expected to affect the degree of clonotype sharing among donors.

The donors were healthy, HIV-negative adults with no recently reported acute infections or vaccinations. All donors were Caucasian adults living in Nashville, Tennessee, USA. CD4+ T cells were enriched by magnetic negative selection, after which naive cells were positively selected on CD45RA and the negative fraction was taken as the memory subset. Blood was obtained by leukapheresis, after which PBMCs were separated by Ficoll-Histopaque density gradient centrifugation and cryopreserved in liquid nitrogen vapor phase. Analytical flow cytometry was used to check the purity and quantity of every magnetically sorted T cell population. Genomic DNA was isolated from every sorted fraction and measured by UV absorbance on a Nanodrop 2000c. Details on this clone: No antigen is known for it. There are no base qualities to consult, and no much larger clone falls within one base.

The CDR3 starts with the cysteine, ends with the phenylalanine, and has 15 residues. The retained sequence is limited to the CDR3, 45 bases, with the frame set at the first base. Trimming at the junction amounts to 3 bases on V and 1 base on J, and the germline ends lie 10 bases apart. Looking up the germline V gene yields CDR1 SGDLS and CDR2 YYNGEE. Using the deep immunoSEQ assay, TCR CDR3 regions were amplified from genomic DNA by multiplex PCR. Extracted genomic DNA from each cell subset was distributed evenly across all wells of several immunoSEQ 96-well plates, and each plate was treated as a replicate. For sorted subsets, 150 to 200 ng genomic DNA, equal to some 30,000 T cell genomes, was loaded into each replicate PCR. The purified libraries were quantified using a Qubit 3.0 fluorometer, sized with a Bioanalyzer 2100, and then quantified again using the KAPA Library Quantification kit. A separate single-read 150-cycle Illumina NextSeq 550 flow cell was used to sequence each immunoSEQ 96-well plate. In the authors' own workflow: Because only junctional sequences without quality scores were contained in the immunoSEQ output, filtering matching that applied to full-length reads could not be performed. Sequences were annotated with PyIR, a Python wrapper for IgBLAST v1.9, and V/J genes and CDR3 were assigned using IMGT germline references. Any read was removed if the V/J assignment was weak (E-value above 1e-6), the CDR3 was missing, or the read contained stop codons, out-of-frame junctions, or ambiguous translated residues. V3J clonotypes were defined as sequences sharing the same inferred V gene, J gene, and CDR3 amino acid sequence. The percentage overlap between two repertoires was calculated by dividing the number of shared unique clonotypes by the size of the smaller repertoire. RTK rarefaction, the Chao1 estimator, and Recon v2.1 estimates of unobserved clonotypes were used to assess repertoire richness. Generation probabilities for all TCRbeta clonotypes obtained by the gDNA method from a handful of donors were computed using OLGA. TCRdb limited this immuneACCESS table to in-frame rearrangements with V and J called. A share of clones is missing; checked studies link under half to unresolved V genes, and the rest is unexplained. The V and J calls and clone size come from that table; D and trimming were worked out from the DNA. A total of roughly 700,000 clones appear in this sample, around 72% of them only once. Less than 2% of the sample is in the top ten clones.

The chain was built from TRBV9 and TRBJ2-2, with the D segment possibly TRBD1 or TRBD2, each aligning over 6 bases. Material: memory CD4+ T cells sorted from blood. The cell subset or site label for this specimen denotes: CD45RA-negative fraction. This clonotype was obtained from a woman aged 25 to 45 in good health. The nucleotide sequence is TGTGCCAGCAGCGAGAGGGGGGAGAACACCGGGGAGCTGTTTTTT. It specifies CASSERGENTGELFF.